A single sample is the source of the 25 T cell receptor beta chains below, sequenced in a study of control samples from healthy donors and cancer patients. TCRdb keeps only in-frame clones here, not all; method: immunoSEQ multiplex PCR. Found here are 100,000 to 150,000 clones, more than 80% of them singletons; the top ten hold roughly 2.6%. The sample was blood. The receptors derive from a man in his forties or fifties in good health.

The V call is TRBV5-1, the J call TRBJ1-2; D is unresolved. Between the trimmed V and J ends, which lost 6 bases and 0 bases, there was a span of 15 bases. CDR1 and CDR2 (germline): SGHRS, YFSETQ. This CDR3 contains 15 residues. CDR3 in DNA: TGCGCCAGCACCCTTTCCGGGTTAGCTAACTATGGCTACACCTTC. Its protein product is CASTLSGLANYGYTF.

This chain uses TRBV19 with TRBJ1-4; D unclear. This CDR3 has 11 amino acids. The V gene's germline CDR1 is LNHDA and CDR2 SQIVND (reference sequence). Trimming shortened V by 10 bases and J by 7 bases, and 10 bases separated the two germline ends. The CDR3 sequence: CATARGEKLFF. CDR3 in DNA: TGTGCCACCGCCCGGGGTGAAAAACTGTTTTTT.

The chain carries TRBV19 and TRBJ2-7, with D perhaps matching TRBD1 (6 bases). Germline loops: CDR1 LNHDA, CDR2 SQIVND (reference sequence). The ends were cut back, 9 bases at V and 0 bases at J, with 15 bases in the middle. The CDR3 is 14 residues long. The CDR3 DNA sequence: TGTGCCAGAATCCGGGACACGAGCTCCTACGAGCAGTACTTC. Protein: CARIRDTSSYEQYF. The complete variable domain, with remaining parts taken from reference TRBV19 and TRBJ2-7, reads DGGITQSPKYLFRKEGQNVTLSCEQNLNHDAMYWYRQDPGQGLRLIYYSQIVNDFQKGDIAEGYSVSREKKESFPLTVTSAQKNPTAFYLCARIRDTSSYEQYFGPGTRLTVT.

This chain joins TRBV19 and TRBJ1-5; D is undetermined. Germline CDR1 and CDR2: LNHDA and SQIVND (reference sequence). The CDR3 is 16 residues long. V was cut by 2 bases and J by 1 base, with 12 bases left in between. CDR3 nucleotides: TGTGCCAGTAGTATAAACGACGGTTGGAGCAATCAGCCCCAGCATTTT. As protein: CASSINDGWSNQPQHF.

The V call is TRBV5-5, the J call TRBJ2-6, with D possibly matching TRBD2 (5 bases). This CDR3 comprises 15 residues. Germline-derived CDR1 and CDR2 are SGHKS and YYEKEE (reference sequence). Trimming took 3 bases from V and 3 from J, leaving 10 bases between them. CDR3 coding DNA: TGTGCCAGCAGCTGGAGGTCCCTTGGGGCCAACGTCCTGACTTTC. It translates to CASSWRSLGANVLTF.

The genes are TRBV5-8 and TRBJ2-5; 8 bases map to TRBD1. The V gene's germline CDR1 is SGHTS and CDR2 YDEGEE. The CDR3 is made up of 14 amino acids. J lost 5 bases, V lost 3 bases, and 6 bases had no gene match. CDR3 in amino acids: CASSSWTGRETQYF. The CDR3 region has the DNA TGTGCCAGCAGCTCATGGACAGGGCGGGAGACCCAGTACTTC.

The gene calls are TRBV6-5 and TRBJ1-1, with D unclear. CDR3 length: 14 residues. Trimming removed 5 bases from V and 5 bases from J, with 15 bases in between. In germline, CDR1 is MNHEY, CDR2 SVGAGI. CDR3 DNA: TGTGCCAGCAGTCCGACGGGGATCCGGACTGAAGCTTTCTTT. It codes for CASSPTGIRTEAFF.

This chain connects TRBV6-5 to TRBJ2-5; TRBD2 is a possible D gene (6 bases). Trimming took 8 bases from V and 2 from J, leaving 15 bases between them. The CDR3 is 14 residues long. The germline gives CDR1 MNHEY, CDR2 SVGAGI. The CDR3 loop reads CASGRGQPQETQYF. DNA for the CDR3: TGTGCCAGCGGGCGGGGCCAACCACAAGAGACCCAGTACTTC.

The chain couples TRBV7-3 to TRBJ1-2, with TRBD1 matching 10 bases. J lost 4 bases, V lost 5 bases, and 7 bases had no gene match. The CDR3 contains 15 residues. Germline V gene data show CDR1 as SGHTA and CDR2 as FQGTGA. CDR3 sequence reads: CASSPGQGSAYGYTF. The DNA of the CDR3 is TGTGCCAGCAGCCCGGGACAGGGGTCGGCCTATGGCTACACCTTC. The full variable domain, its missing parts supplied by reference TRBV7-3 and TRBJ1-2, is GAGVSQTPSNKVTEKGKYVELRCDPISGHTALYWYRQSLGQGPEFLIYFQGTGAADDSGLPNDRFFAVRPEGSVSTLKIQRTERGDSAVYLCASSPGQGSAYGYTFGSGTRLTVV.

This clone has just one count. The chain joins TRBV29-1 to TRBJ1-1; perhaps TRBD1 as D (6 bases). V lost 6 bases and J lost 5, with 16 bases in between. The CDR3 has 13 amino acids. Germline-derived CDR1 and CDR2 are SQVTM and ANQGSEA. The CDR3 sequence: CSVRQVAGTEAFF. The CDR3 DNA sequence: TGCAGCGTACGACAGGTCGCTGGGACTGAAGCTTTCTTT.

J is TRBJ1-1 and V is TRBV2; 8 nucleotides agree with TRBD1. CDR3 size: 14 residues. The germline V gene encodes CDR1 SNHLY and CDR2 FYNNEI. J was trimmed by 4 bases and V by 6 bases; bases with no gene match: 7. The CDR3 DNA follows: TGTGCCAGCAGACAGGACAGGGCTGCCACTGAAGCTTTCTTT. Its translation is CASRQDRAATEAFF.

This rearrangement joins TRBV10-3 to TRBJ2-2; unclear D gene. The CDR3 runs 13 residues. Germline loops: CDR1 ENHRY, CDR2 SYGVKD. With 5 bases removed from V and 6 bases from J, the gap between germline ends came to 10 bases. CDR3 in DNA: TGTGCCATCAGTAGAGAAGGTTCCGGGGAGCTGTTTTTT. It specifies CAISREGSGELFF.

V usage is TRBV4-2 and J usage is TRBJ2-5; 9 bases align to TRBD1. Germline V gene sequence: CDR1 LGHNA, CDR2 YNFKEQ. The CDR3 runs 14 residues. The V gene end was trimmed by 3 bases and the J gene end by 5 bases; junction bases not matched to a gene: 4. CDR3 nucleotide sequence: TGTGCCAGCAGCCACGGACAGGGGCAGGAGACCCAGTACTTC. It specifies CASSHGQGQETQYF.

The rearrangement joins TRBV5-4 to TRBJ2-6, with 8 bases identical to TRBD1. V gave up 3 bases and J gave up 4 bases; unmatched junction bases: 9. Germline lookup yields CDR1 SGHNT and CDR2 YYREEE (reference sequence). The CDR3 spans 17 residues. The CDR3 nucleotides are TGTGCCAGCAGCTGGGAGGAGACAGGGGCAGGGGCCAACGTCCTGACTTTC. This codes for CASSWEETGAGANVLTF.

This chain uses TRBV28 with TRBJ2-3; TRBD2 might be the D (6 bases). Trimming pared 5 bases from V and 5 bases from J, leaving 17 bases between. Germline V CDR1 and CDR2: MDHEN, SYDVKM. The CDR3 consists of 15 residues. The CDR3 DNA reads TGTGCCAGCAGTGGGTGGGAGGTTACAAAAGATACGCAGTATTTT. Protein: CASSGWEVTKDTQYF. Complete variable domain (other parts from reference TRBV28 and TRBJ2-3): DVKVTQSSRYLVKRTGEKVFLECVQDMDHENMFWYRQDPGLGLRLIYFSYDVKMKEKGDIPEGYSVSREKKERFSLILESASTNQTSMYLCASSGWEVTKDTQYFGPGTRLTVL.

This clone was recorded only once. V is TRBV7-8 and J is TRBJ1-3; TRBD1 matches at 7 bases. CDR1 is SGHVS, CDR2 FQNEAQ, per germline. CDR3 length equals 16 residues. Losses at the gene ends were 1 base for V and 0 bases for J; bases not matched to a gene: 3. The CDR3, as DNA: TGTGCCAGCAGCTTAGAGGGGGCAGGCTCTGGAAACACCATATATTTT. Translated, it gives CASSLEGAGSGNTIYF.

The CDR3 nucleotides are TGTGCCAGCAGCCAAGGGCCTTATAGCAATCAGCCCCAGCATTTT. Protein product: CASSQGPYSNQPQHF. The rearrangement joins TRBV3-1 (or the pseudogene TRBV3-2) to TRBJ1-5; no clear D. Per germline, CDR1 LGHDT and CDR2 YNNKEL (reference sequence). The CDR3 is 15 residues long. V was shortened by 1 base and J by 0 bases, with 7 bases between the two germline ends.

V is TRBV6-6 and J is TRBJ1-2; D may be TRBD1 (5 bases). From germline, CDR1 is MNHNY and CDR2 SVGAGI (reference sequence). V dropped 7 bases and J dropped 5 bases, with 17 bases sitting between them. The CDR3 length is 14 residues. CDR3 coding DNA: TGTGCCAGCATCGACGGGGGGTATCAGTATGGCTACACCTTC. This codes for CASIDGGYQYGYTF.

The chain has TRBV13 and TRBJ1-1, with D unclear. The ends were cut back, 5 bases at V and 5 bases at J, with 12 bases in the middle. The germline V gene encodes CDR1 PRHDT and CDR2 FYEKMQ (reference sequence). CDR3 length equals 13 residues. In DNA, the CDR3 is TGTGCCAGCAGCCTCCCCGGGGTGACTGAAGCTTTCTTT. The encoded protein is CASSLPGVTEAFF.

The V and J genes are TRBV19 and TRBJ1-3; tentatively, D is TRBD1 (5 bases). This CDR3 is 17 amino acids long. V was trimmed by 5 bases and J by 0 bases, leaving 17 bases between them. Germline V gene data show CDR1 as LNHDA and CDR2 as SQIVND (reference sequence). As DNA, the CDR3 is TGTGCCAGTAGTGCCACGCCGGGACGGATCTCTGGAAACACCATATATTTT. This codes for CASSATPGRISGNTIYF.

About this clone: A junction end diverges from the germline sequence, so it may reflect a read error. The genes are TRBV7-7 and TRBJ1-4; D not resolved. This CDR3 is 13 amino acids long. CDR1 and CDR2 from the germline V gene are SSHAT and FNYEAQ (reference sequence). The CDR3 nucleotides read TGTGCTAGCAGCTTCGGAGGGAATGAAAAACTGTTTTTT. Translation gives CASSFGGNEKLFF.

The chain's CDR3 is CATGLGTAKNIQYF. DNA of the CDR3: TGTGCCACAGGATTGGGCACAGCCAAAAACATTCAGTACTTC. The J gene is TRBJ2-4, the V gene TRBV19; D is uncertain. Germline V gene sequence: CDR1 LNHDA, CDR2 SQIVND (reference sequence). The CDR3 has 14 amino acids. V was shortened by 10 bases and J by 0 bases, with 13 bases between the two germline ends.

Note on this clone: The junction departs from germline at one end; a sequencing error may be responsible. The chain carries TRBV7-9 and TRBJ1-2; D gene ambiguous. The CDR3 spans 13 residues. Germline-derived CDR1 and CDR2 are SEHNR and FQNEAQ (reference sequence). The CDR3 DNA is TGTGCCAGCAGTTTAGGACGGGATTATGGCTACACCTTC. This codes for CASSLGRDYGYTF.

This clone occurred once. J is TRBJ1-2 and V is TRBV19; no clear D gene. The CDR3 has 13 residues. V was trimmed by 4 bases and J by 3 bases, leaving 9 bases between them. Germline CDR1 is LNHDA and CDR2 is SQIVND (reference sequence). CDR3 DNA sequence: TGTGCCAGTAGTAACAACGGAGACTATGGCTACACCTTC. Translation gives CASSNNGDYGYTF.

As regards this clone: The DNA is left out, because the CDR3 cannot be placed on it with certainty; the CDR3 is given as TCRdb lists it. CDR3 residues: CSASPFRGRINEQFF. J is TRBJ2-1 and V is TRBV20-1. The CDR3 has 15 amino acids, counting both end residues. Germline-derived CDR1 and CDR2 are DFQATT and SNEGSKA (reference sequence).